The 31 T cell receptor beta chains given below trace back to one sample, sequenced in a study of shared clonotypes between healthy human individuals. Sequencing was performed with immunoSEQ multiplex PCR; in TCRdb, only in-frame clones are kept and a portion is missing. This table has under 1,100,000 clones, 75% to 80% appearing once. What was sequenced was memory CD4+ T cells from PBMCs. The subset is: CD45RA-negative fraction. The receptors derive from a man aged 18 to 29 in good health. Some clones in this sample may be carry-over from other donors' samples.

This clone was picked up a small number of times. This chain uses TRBV2 with TRBJ1-1, with no clear D. This CDR3 region has 13 residues. Germline CDR1 SNHLY, CDR2 FYNNEI. The V end was cut by 5 bases, the J end by 1 base, with 8 bases between. DNA of the CDR3: TGTGCCAGCAGTTCATTCGGGAACACTGAAGCTTTCTTT. Translation gives CASSSFGNTEAFF.

V is TRBV4-3 and J is TRBJ1-4, with a weak D call TRBD1 (5 bases). Trimming took 4 bases from V and 7 from J, leaving 19 bases between them. Germline lookup yields CDR1 LGHNA and CDR2 YSLEER. The CDR3 is made up of 16 amino acids. CDR3 nucleotides: TGCGCCAGCAGCCGAGGGTGGGGGTCCGGCGCTGAAAAACTGTTTTTT. Translated: CASSRGWGSGAEKLFF.

Details on this clone: This could be a read error, since a much larger clone is one nucleotide away. The rearrangement links TRBV7-9 to TRBJ2-1, with 12 bases that match TRBD2. Germline loops: CDR1 SEHNR, CDR2 FQNEAQ (reference sequence). Trimming took 3 bases from V and 4 from J; bases not matched to a gene: 4. This CDR3 is 16 amino acids long. CDR3 region: CASSFGLAGIYNEQFF. The CDR3 DNA reads as TGTGCCAGCAGCTTTGGACTAGCGGGGATTTACAATGAGCAGTTCTTC.

This clone turned up a few times. CDR3 region: CASSLNQGEAFF. Here the CDR3 DNA reads TGTGCCAGCAGTTTGAATCAGGGTGAAGCTTTCTTT. This chain connects TRBV28 to TRBJ1-1; the D gene is possibly TRBD1 (5 bases). From germline, CDR1 is MDHEN and CDR2 SYDVKM. V gave up 3 bases and J gave up 7 bases, with 9 bases separating them. The CDR3 length is 12 residues. The full variable domain, with the rest looked up from reference TRBV28 and TRBJ1-1, is DVKVTQSSRYLVKRTGEKVFLECVQDMDHENMFWYRQDPGLGLRLIYFSYDVKMKEKGDIPEGYSVSREKKERFSLILESASTNQTSMYLCASSLNQGEAFFGQGTRLTVV.

This clone was picked up many times. The chain links TRBV5-6 to TRBJ2-3; D not certain. The ends were cut back, 5 bases at V and 0 bases at J, with 16 bases in the middle. The CDR3 runs 16 residues. In germline, CDR1 is SGHDT, CDR2 YYEEEE. CDR3 residues: CASSELVTLSTDTQYF. In DNA, the CDR3 is TGTGCCAGCAGTGAACTGGTGACGCTAAGCACAGATACGCAGTATTTT.

The V and J genes are TRBV30 and TRBJ2-1; 9 bases line up with TRBD1. CDR3 length equals 13 residues. V was clipped by 8 bases and J by 7 bases; unmatched bases: 9. Per germline, CDR1 GTSNPN and CDR2 SVGIG (reference sequence). The DNA for the CDR3 is TGTGCCCGGGACAGGGCGGCTTTTAATGAGCAGTTCTTC. It encodes CARDRAAFNEQFF.

This sequence joins TRBV5-4 and TRBJ2-5; D possibly corresponds to TRBD1 (5 bases). V was clipped by 2 bases and J by 3 bases, with 14 bases between them. Per the germline V gene, CDR1 is SGHNT and CDR2 is YYREEE (reference sequence). The CDR3 contains 15 residues. As DNA, the CDR3 is TGTGCCAGCAGCTTTGGGGCCAGGATGAAAGAGACCCAGTACTTC. Residues: CASSFGARMKETQYF.

The chain uses TRBV7-8 and TRBJ2-7; D is perhaps TRBD1 (6 bases). The germline V gene has CDR1 SGHVS and CDR2 FQNEAQ. CDR3 length equals 14 residues. Trimming removed 0 bases at V and 3 bases at J, with 9 bases between. CDR3 in amino acids: CASSLAGTNYEQYF. CDR3 sequence (DNA): TGTGCCAGCAGCTTAGCGGGGACAAACTACGAGCAGTACTTC.

This clone was seen once. The CDR3 is CASSRPSYSGRRLNTGELFF. The CDR3 DNA follows: TGTGCCAGCTCGCGACCCTCCTATAGCGGTCGTAGGCTGAACACCGGGGAGCTGTTTTTT. The V gene is TRBV18, the J gene TRBJ2-2; weak D call: TRBD2 (6 bases). V was cut by 6 bases and J by 1 base, with 27 bases left in between. The length of the CDR3 is 20 residues. Germline V gene lookup returns CDR1 KGHSH and CDR2 LQKENI.

This rearrangement joins TRBV28 to TRBJ1-1, with a weak D call TRBD1 (5 bases). The length of the CDR3 is 14 residues. Looked up from germline, CDR1 is MDHEN and CDR2 is SYDVKM. V dropped 8 bases and J dropped 3 bases, with 16 bases sitting between them. CDR3 DNA: TGTGCCAGCTCCAGACCGGGGCCAGACACTGAAGCTTTCTTT. Its translation is CASSRPGPDTEAFF.

J is TRBJ1-4 and V is TRBV10-3; TRBD1 agrees at 9 bases. CDR1 is ENHRY, CDR2 SYGVKD, per germline. The V gene end was trimmed by 4 bases and the J gene end by 8 bases; junction bases not matched to a gene: 8. This CDR3 region has 15 residues. CDR3 sequence: CAISVGGQGMEKLFF. CDR3 nucleotide sequence: TGTGCCATCAGTGTGGGGGGACAGGGAATGGAAAAACTGTTTTTT.

The chain joins TRBV4-1 to TRBJ2-7; 9 bases align to TRBD2. Trimming took 0 bases from V and 2 from J; bases not matched to a gene: 8. CDR3 length equals 17 residues. Germline V gene sequence: CDR1 MGHRA, CDR2 YSYEKL. CDR3 DNA sequence: TGCGCCAGCAGCCAAGAAGGGATAGCTAGCGGGACCTACGAGCAGTACTTC. Translating it yields CASSQEGIASGTYEQYF.

V usage is TRBV7-9 and J usage is TRBJ2-6; D not certain. CDR3 length: 15 residues. CDR1 SEHNR and CDR2 FQNEAQ come from the germline V gene (reference sequence). Trimming pared 0 bases from V and 5 bases from J, leaving 8 bases between. The CDR3 nucleotides are TGTGCCAGCAGCTTAGCTAGCCCCAGGGCCAACGTCCTGACTTTC. Translating gives CASSLASPRANVLTF.

The chain combines TRBV7-6 with TRBJ2-7; D unclear. Germline V lookup: CDR1 SGHVS, CDR2 FNYEAQ. Trimming stripped 5 bases from V and 4 bases from J, with 12 bases between. The CDR3 is 13 amino acids. CDR3 coding DNA: TGTGCCAGCAGCCCCGGCCAGGAGTACGAGCAGTACTTC. Amino acid sequence: CASSPGQEYEQYF.

This clone was found a few times. The genes are TRBV9 and TRBJ1-2, with a weak D call TRBD1 (6 bases). The ends were cut back, 0 bases at V and 4 bases at J, with 13 bases in the middle. This CDR3 region has 15 residues. From germline, CDR1 is SGDLS and CDR2 YYNGEE. In DNA, the CDR3 is TGTGCCAGCAGCGTAGAGCAGGGGCTAGGCTATGGCTACACCTTC. This gives the protein CASSVEQGLGYGYTF.

The genes are TRBV5-6 and TRBJ1-1; 8 nucleotides align to TRBD1. The V segment lost 4 bases and the J segment 1 base; nucleotides outside the gene matches: 6. The germline CDR1 and CDR2 sequences are SGHDT and YYEEEE. This CDR3 is 15 amino acids long. The CDR3 coding sequence is TGTGCCAGCAGCCGTCCCGGGACAGGGAACACTGAAGCTTTCTTT. Encoded protein: CASSRPGTGNTEAFF.

The chain uses TRBV5-4 and TRBJ2-3; no clear D gene. The V gene lost 4 bases and the J gene lost 0 bases, with 12 bases spanning the gap. This CDR3 has 15 residues. CDR1 is SGHNT and CDR2 is YYREEE in the germline V gene (reference sequence). The CDR3 protein is CASSTDAYSTDTQYF. DNA of the CDR3: TGTGCCAGCAGCACCGACGCCTACAGCACAGATACGCAGTATTTT.

The chain is built from TRBV2 and TRBJ2-1; the match to TRBD2 covers 11 bases. Germline-derived CDR1 and CDR2 are SNHLY and FYNNEI. The CDR3 has 15 residues. Trimming cost V 6 bases and J 5 bases; bases outside gene matches: 6. CDR3 nucleotides: TGTGCCAGCAGGATGACTAGCGGGATGCACAATGAGCAGTTCTTC. Its protein is CASRMTSGMHNEQFF.

The chain joins TRBV28 to TRBJ2-1; D possibly uses TRBD1 or TRBD2 (5 bases each). This CDR3 is built from 14 residues. CDR1 is MDHEN, CDR2 SYDVKM, per germline. Trimming removed 7 bases at V and 7 bases at J, with 17 bases between. The CDR3: CASTRRAPGNEQFF. CDR3 coding DNA: TGTGCCAGCACCCGGCGGGCCCCAGGGAATGAGCAGTTCTTC.

This clone was detected a few times. The chain has TRBV10-2 and TRBJ1-1; D call uncertain. The germline V and J ends were trimmed by 4 bases and 5 bases, with 14 bases remaining between them. The CDR3 sequence is 14 residues long. Germline CDR1 reads WSHSY; CDR2 reads SAAADI. CDR3 amino acids: CASSGPGVSTEAFF. The CDR3 nucleotides read TGCGCCAGCAGTGGACCCGGAGTCTCGACTGAAGCTTTCTTT.

The chain combines TRBV27 with TRBJ2-3, with D unclear. This CDR3 contains 12 residues. Looked up from germline, CDR1 is MNHEY and CDR2 is SMNVEV (reference sequence). Trimming left V 6 bases short and J 5 bases short, with 9 bases between. Written as DNA, the CDR3 is TGTGCCAGCAGCTCCTTGGGAGATACGCAGTATTTT. Its protein is CASSSLGDTQYF.

The chain links TRBV2 to TRBJ1-2; D call uncertain. The CDR3 contains 15 residues. Trimming took off 1 base at V and 8 bases at J, with 17 bases between the two ends. Looked up from germline, CDR1 is SNHLY and CDR2 is FYNNEI. In DNA, the CDR3 is TGTGCCAGCAGTGAAGGTTTCCGATTAACCCGAGGCTACACCTTC. Its protein product is CASSEGFRLTRGYTF.

V usage is TRBV21-1 and J usage is TRBJ1-1; TRBD1, the table's D call, was not compared with the DNA. TRBV21-1 is a pseudogene. The CDR3 loop spans 16 amino acids. In nucleotides, the CDR3 is TGTGCCAGCAGCCATGAGAAAAACAGAACCCCTTGTTATGCTTTCTTT. Its translation: CASSHEKNRTPCYAFF.

The chain employs TRBV27 and TRBJ2-2; D uncertain. Germline V gene lookup returns CDR1 MNHEY and CDR2 SMNVEV (reference sequence). The V end was cut by 6 bases, the J end by 3 bases, with 11 bases between. This CDR3 is 14 amino acids long. The CDR3 DNA is TGTGCCAGCAGACCCACCTCTCACACCGGGGAGCTGTTTTTT. Protein: CASRPTSHTGELFF.

The CDR3 reads CASNLNRAGHEQYF. The CDR3 coding sequence is TGTGCCAGCAACCTTAATCGGGCCGGGCACGAGCAGTACTTC. V is TRBV6-5 and J is TRBJ2-7; D remains ambiguous. V was pared by 7 bases and J by 5 bases, with 18 bases between. The CDR3 is made up of 14 amino acids. Germline CDR1 reads MNHEY; CDR2 reads SVGAGI.

The chain uses TRBV30 and TRBJ1-1; 9 bases agree with TRBD1. The CDR3 consists of 15 residues. With 2 bases clipped from V and 10 bases from J, the junction kept 14 bases outside the gene matches. Germline CDR1 is GTSNPN and CDR2 is SVGIG (reference sequence). CDR3 DNA: TGTGCCTGGAGTCTAAGAGGGACAGGGCAAGGGGGAGCTTTCTTT. It encodes CAWSLRGTGQGGAFF.

V and J are TRBV25-1 and TRBJ1-1; possibly TRBD1 for D (6 bases). This CDR3 contains 15 residues. V lost 6 bases and J 4 bases, leaving 18 bases between the germline ends. Germline V gene sequence: CDR1 MGHDK, CDR2 SYGVNS. DNA of the CDR3: TGTGCCAGCAGCTACGACAGGCCGGCAGCCACTGAAGCTTTCTTT. This translates into CASSYDRPAATEAFF.

The rearrangement joins TRBV27 to TRBJ1-3; D might be TRBD1 (5 bases). From germline, CDR1 is MNHEY and CDR2 SMNVEV (reference sequence). V lost 3 bases, J lost 1 base, and 16 bases lay in between. CDR3 length equals 17 residues. The CDR3 coding sequence is TGTGCCAGCAGTTTCACCGGCAGGGCGCGTTCTGGAAACACCATATATTTT. Translation gives CASSFTGRARSGNTIYF.

This clone was observed many times. V and J are TRBV7-2 and TRBJ1-2, with TRBD1 as a possible D gene (5 bases). V gave up 5 bases and J gave up 9 bases, with 16 bases separating them. This CDR3 contains 13 residues. Germline values: CDR1 SGHTA, CDR2 FQGNSA. CDR3 in DNA: TGTGCCAGCAGCCTGGGGCAGGGACGAAGCTACACCTTC. Translated, it gives CASSLGQGRSYTF.

The chain couples TRBV19 to TRBJ2-7, with TRBD1 as a possible D gene (6 bases). CDR1 and CDR2 (germline): LNHDA, SQIVND (reference sequence). The V end lost 5 bases, the J end lost 3 bases, and 14 bases lay between the germline ends. The CDR3 extends over 14 amino acids. CDR3 sequence reads: CASSGTSASYEQYF. CDR3 nucleotide sequence: TGTGCCAGTAGTGGGACATCCGCGAGCTACGAGCAGTACTTC.

This chain uses TRBV18 with TRBJ2-5; the match to TRBD2 covers 7 bases. The CDR3 sequence is 16 residues long. Germline CDR1 is KGHSH and CDR2 is LQKENI. J was trimmed by 5 bases and V by 0 bases; bases with no gene match: 9. The CDR3 here is CASSPPGGLVSETQYF. The CDR3 DNA reads TGTGCCAGCTCACCACCAGGCGGACTAGTATCGGAGACCCAGTACTTC.